The clone carrying this T cell receptor (beta chain) was detected only a few times. Its matching antigen is unknown. This sample is part of a study of cytomegalovirus exposure and HLA in healthy donors. Study findings and constraints: Excluded were some V segments that proved indistinguishable, including TRBV6-2 and TRBV6-3.

The PCR employed 60 Vbeta primers together with 13 Jbeta primers. Profiled with immunoSEQ multiplex PCR; TCRdb holds only in-frame clones, not every one. This sample yields approximately 190,000 clones, of which approximately 80% are seen a single time; 13% to 15% belongs to the top ten. V dropped 1 base and J dropped 8; count of bases not matched to a gene: 10. The CDR3 is 17 residues long. The V gene's germline CDR1 is MNHNS and CDR2 SASEGT. The source material was PBMCs. The TCR sequence derives from a woman aged 25 to 39 in good health and CMV-seropositive. This sequence joins TRBV6-1 and TRBJ2-1; 11 nucleotides match TRBD2. The CDR3 loop is CASSEVSIAGGGHEQFF. The DNA of the CDR3 is TGTGCCAGCAGTGAAGTGTCTATAGCGGGAGGGGGGCATGAGCAGTTCTTC.